This TCR beta chain was recorded in a study of blood T cell repertoires in COVID-19. Method: immunoSEQ multiplex PCR; TCRdb's copy keeps in-frame clones and lacks some. The data contain a few hundred thousand clones, about nine tenths of them singletons. The V end lost 5 bases, the J end lost 3 bases, and 17 bases lay between the germline ends. The CDR3 has 16 amino acids. CDR1 and CDR2 from the germline V gene are MNHEY and SMNVEV (reference sequence). The V call is TRBV27, the J call TRBJ2-4; D is possibly TRBD2 (5 bases). This sequence originates from a man between 60 and 75 years old who had recovered from COVID-19. What was sequenced was peripheral blood. The CDR3 DNA reads TGTGCCAGCAGTCCCCGGAGGTCGGCGGGCAAAAACATTCAGTACTTC. Protein: CASSPRRSAGKNIQYF.